A selection of T cell receptor beta chains follows, all from one sample in a study of T cell responses to AZD1222 COVID-19 vaccine. Assay: immunoSEQ multiplex PCR; the TCRdb copy retains only in-frame clones and omits some. The table records about 99,000 clones, 90% to 95% of them present only once. The sample was peripheral blood, taken 28 days after the second AZD1222 dose. The receptor set was obtained from an adult who received the AZD1222 COVID-19 vaccine. CDR3s include the opening cysteine and the closing phenylalanine or tryptophan. A D gene is named only where the DNA matches it firmly. Some rows mark clone size as missing; the rest say once, few, many or name a class of expanded clone.

d_gene	v_gene	abundance	j_gene	CDR3aa	CDR3nt
NA	TRBV29-1	NA	TRBJ2-1	CSVGGGPRNEQFF	TGCAGCGTTGGCGGAGGGCCGCGCAATGAGCAGTTCTTC
NA	TRBV4-1	NA	TRBJ1-5	CASSPADRISNQPQHF	TGCGCCAGCAGCCCGGCGGACAGAATTAGCAATCAGCCCCAGCATTTT
NA	TRBV29-1	NA	TRBJ1-1	CSGTSETEAFF	TGCAGCGGTACGTCAGAGACTGAAGCTTTCTTT
TRBD2	TRBV10-1	NA	TRBJ2-3	CASSPRTSGGTDTQYF	TGCGCCAGCAGCCCCCGGACTAGCGGTGGTACGGATACGCAGTATTTT
NA	TRBV27	NA	TRBJ1-2	CASSYSMRSYGYTF	TGTGCCAGCAGTTATTCAATGAGGTCCTATGGCTACACCTTC
TRBD1	TRBV6-2/TRBV6-3	NA	TRBJ1-5	CASSYLPGQGNGNQPQHF	TGTGCCAGCAGTTACCTGCCGGGACAGGGGAATGGGAATCAGCCCCAGCATTTT
NA	TRBV18	NA	TRBJ2-7	CASSPPAGSYEQYF	TGTGCCAGCTCACCACCGGCGGGGTCCTACGAGCAGTACTTC
TRBD1	TRBV7-2	NA	TRBJ1-2	CASGTGGIWGYTF	TGTGCCAGCGGTACAGGGGGCATCTGGGGCTACACCTTC
NA	TRBV4-2	once	TRBJ1-1	CASSPKGAQAFGEAFF	TGTGCCAGCAGCCCCAAAGGGGCACAGGCCTTCGGTGAAGCTTTCTTT
NA	TRBV6-1	NA	TRBJ2-7	CASSEAISSYEQYF	TGTGCCAGCAGTGAAGCTATCAGCTCCTACGAGCAGTACTTC
TRBD2	TRBV7-9	NA	TRBJ2-1	CASSFGALAGVGLEQFF	TGTGCCAGCAGCTTCGGGGCTCTAGCGGGAGTTGGCCTTGAGCAGTTCTTC
NA	TRBV30	once	TRBJ2-1	CAWGKGSYNEQFF	TGTGCCTGGGGGAAGGGCTCCTACAATGAGCAGTTCTTC
NA	TRBV6-1	NA	TRBJ1-1	CASSEGGGTEAFF	TGTGCCAGCAGTGAAGGGGGTGGCACTGAAGCTTTCTTT
TRBD1	TRBV5-4	NA	TRBJ1-1	CASSLSGTGHTEAFF	TGTGCCAGCAGCTTGTCCGGGACAGGACACACTGAAGCTTTCTTT
TRBD1	TRBV7-9	NA	TRBJ2-7	CASSLAGGLPNEQYF	TGTGCCAGCAGCTTGGCAGGGGGCCTCCCGAACGAGCAGTACTTC
NA	TRBV29-1	NA	TRBJ2-7	CSVPGQVGEQYF	TGCAGCGTTCCCGGACAAGTAGGTGAGCAGTACTTC
NA	TRBV19	NA	TRBJ2-1	CASSIRSGGGYNEQFF	TGTGCCAGTAGTATTCGCAGTGGAGGTGGCTACAATGAGCAGTTCTTC
NA	TRBV5-4	NA	TRBJ1-1	CASSYERTEAFF	TGTGCCAGCAGCTACGAGAGGACTGAAGCTTTCTTT
TRBD2	TRBV19	NA	TRBJ2-5	CASTFTSDFQETQYF	TGTGCCAGTACCTTTACTAGCGACTTCCAAGAGACCCAGTACTTC
TRBD1	TRBV28	NA	TRBJ1-2	CASSLLKGQGGGYTF	TGTGCCAGCAGTTTACTTAAGGGACAGGGGGGAGGCTACACCTTC
NA	TRBV27	NA	TRBJ1-1	CASSPRVTEAFF	TGTGCCAGCAGTCCTCGGGTCACTGAAGCTTTCTTT
NA	TRBV7-2	NA	TRBJ2-7	CASSHRDFAYEQYF	TGTGCCAGCAGCCACCGGGACTTCGCCTACGAGCAGTACTTC
NA	TRBV28	NA	TRBJ1-3	CASSSFGNTIYF	TGTGCCAGCAGTTCCTTTGGAAACACCATATATTTT
NA	TRBV5-1	NA	TRBJ1-6	CASSLGNSPLHF	TGCGCCAGCAGCTTGGGTAATTCACCCCTCCACTTT
NA	TRBV12-3/TRBV12-4	NA	TRBJ2-7	CASSLGTTYEQYF	TGTGCCAGCAGTTTAGGGACTACTTACGAGCAGTACTTC
TRBD2	TRBV2	NA	TRBJ2-7	CASRPAGGYYEQYF	TGTGCCTCCAGGCCAGCGGGAGGCTACTACGAGCAGTACTTC
NA	TRBV5-1	NA	TRBJ2-7	CASSLAPGMYEQYF	TGCGCCAGCAGCTTGGCACCCGGGATGTACGAGCAGTACTTC
NA	TRBV7-9	NA	TRBJ2-2	CASSSSEAGELFF	TGTGCCAGCAGCTCCAGCGAGGCCGGGGAGCTGTTTTTT
NA	TRBV27	NA	TRBJ1-6	CASSSLTVINNSPLHF	TGTGCCAGCAGCTCTCTGACAGTTATTAATAATTCACCCCTCCACTTT
NA	TRBV6-6	NA	TRBJ1-1	CASSRPEAFF	TGTGCCAGCAGTCGCCCGGAAGCTTTCTTT
NA	TRBV4-2	NA	TRBJ1-2	CASSQERHGHYGYTF	TGTGCCAGCAGCCAAGAACGGCACGGGCACTATGGCTACACCTTC
NA	TRBV10-3	NA	TRBJ2-7	CAIRDSLYEQYF	TGTGCCATCAGGGACAGTCTCTACGAGCAGTACTTC
NA	TRBV3-1/TRBV3-2	NA	TRBJ2-7	CASSQNPDTGYEQYF	TGTGCCAGCAGCCAAAATCCGGACACCGGGTACGAGCAGTACTTC
NA	TRBV5-5	NA	TRBJ2-7	CASSPFGDEQYF	TGTGCCAGCAGCCCTTTCGGGGACGAGCAGTACTTC
NA	TRBV6-5	NA	TRBJ1-2	CASSYSKGNYGYTF	TGTGCCAGCAGTTACTCGAAGGGTAACTATGGCTACACCTTC
NA	TRBV7-9	NA	TRBJ2-2	CASSDLGTLYTGELFF	TGTGCCAGCAGCGATCTCGGGACTCTATACACCGGGGAGCTGTTTTTT
TRBD2	TRBV27	NA	TRBJ2-1	CASSSLGRGLAGVIYNEQFF	TGTGCCAGCAGTTCCCTCGGCAGGGGACTAGCGGGAGTTATTTACAATGAGCAGTTCTTC
NA	TRBV24-1	NA	TRBJ1-1	CATSVNGPGAGDTEAFF	TGTGCCACCAGTGTCAACGGCCCAGGGGCTGGGGACACTGAAGCTTTCTTT
TRBD1	TRBV27	NA	TRBJ1-4	CASSDRGLYEKLFF	TGTGCCAGCAGTGACAGGGGGCTTTATGAAAAACTGTTTTTT
NA	TRBV10-1	NA	TRBJ2-5	CASSSTERGTQYF	TGCGCCAGCAGCAGTACGGAGCGAGGGACCCAGTACTTC
NA	TRBV9	NA	TRBJ1-6	CASSVEGRGNSPLHF	TGTGCCAGCAGCGTAGAAGGCAGGGGAAATTCACCCCTCCACTTT
NA	TRBV24-1	NA	TRBJ2-1	CATSDSRFESHNEQFF	TGTGCCACCAGTGATTCCCGATTCGAATCCCACAATGAGCAGTTCTTC
NA	TRBV4-3	NA	TRBJ2-1	CASSQDLGGSEQFF	TGCGCCAGCAGCCAAGATCTGGGGGGCAGTGAGCAGTTCTTC
NA	TRBV2	NA	TRBJ2-2	CASSLLGGNTGELFF	TGTGCCAGCAGCTTGTTGGGCGGGAACACCGGGGAGCTGTTTTTT
NA	TRBV12-5	NA	TRBJ2-7	CPRRHRAHEQYF	TGTCCCCGCCGTCATAGAGCCCACGAGCAGTACTTC